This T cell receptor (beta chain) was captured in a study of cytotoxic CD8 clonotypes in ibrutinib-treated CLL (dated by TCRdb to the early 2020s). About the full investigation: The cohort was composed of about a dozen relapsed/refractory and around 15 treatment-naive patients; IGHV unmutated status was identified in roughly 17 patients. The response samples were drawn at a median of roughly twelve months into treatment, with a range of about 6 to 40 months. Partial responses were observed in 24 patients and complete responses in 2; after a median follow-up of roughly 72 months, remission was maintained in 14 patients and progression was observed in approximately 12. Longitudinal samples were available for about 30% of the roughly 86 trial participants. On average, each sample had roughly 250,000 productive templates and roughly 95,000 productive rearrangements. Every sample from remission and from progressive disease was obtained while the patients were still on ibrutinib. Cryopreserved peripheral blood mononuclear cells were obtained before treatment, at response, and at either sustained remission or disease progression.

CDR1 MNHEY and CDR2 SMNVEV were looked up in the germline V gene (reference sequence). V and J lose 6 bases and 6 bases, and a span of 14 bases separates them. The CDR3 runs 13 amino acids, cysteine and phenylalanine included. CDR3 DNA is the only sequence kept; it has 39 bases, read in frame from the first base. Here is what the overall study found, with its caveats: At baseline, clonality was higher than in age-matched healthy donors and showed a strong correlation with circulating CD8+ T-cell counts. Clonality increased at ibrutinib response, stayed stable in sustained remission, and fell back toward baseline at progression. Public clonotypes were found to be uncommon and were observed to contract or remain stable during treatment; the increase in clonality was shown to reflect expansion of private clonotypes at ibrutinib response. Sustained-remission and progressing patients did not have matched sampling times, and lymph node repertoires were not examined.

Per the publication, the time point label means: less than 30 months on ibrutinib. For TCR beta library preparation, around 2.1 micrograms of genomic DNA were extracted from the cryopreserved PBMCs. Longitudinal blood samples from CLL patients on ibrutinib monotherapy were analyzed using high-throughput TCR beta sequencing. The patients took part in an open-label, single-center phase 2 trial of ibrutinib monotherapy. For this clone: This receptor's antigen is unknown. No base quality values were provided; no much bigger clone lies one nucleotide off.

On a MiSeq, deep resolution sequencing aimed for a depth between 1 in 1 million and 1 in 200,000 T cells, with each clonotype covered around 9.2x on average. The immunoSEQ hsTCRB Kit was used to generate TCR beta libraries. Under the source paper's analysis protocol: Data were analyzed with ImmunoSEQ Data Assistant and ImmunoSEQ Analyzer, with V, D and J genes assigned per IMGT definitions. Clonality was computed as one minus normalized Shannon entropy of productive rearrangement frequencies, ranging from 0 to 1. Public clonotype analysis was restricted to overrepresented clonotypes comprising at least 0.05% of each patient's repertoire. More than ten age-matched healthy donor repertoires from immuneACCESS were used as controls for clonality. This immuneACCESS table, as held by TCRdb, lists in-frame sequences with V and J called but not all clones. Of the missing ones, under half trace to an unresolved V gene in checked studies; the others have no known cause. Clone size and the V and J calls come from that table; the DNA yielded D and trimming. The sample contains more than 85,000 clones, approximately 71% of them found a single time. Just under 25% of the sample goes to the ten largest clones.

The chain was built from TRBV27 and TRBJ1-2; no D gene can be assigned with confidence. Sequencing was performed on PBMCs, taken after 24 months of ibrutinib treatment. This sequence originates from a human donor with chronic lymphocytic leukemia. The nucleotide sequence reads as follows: TGTGCCAGCAGGAAGACTCGGACTGATGGCTACACCTTC. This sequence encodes CASRKTRTDGYTF.